The source of this T cell receptor (beta chain) is a study of T cells in Graves' hyperthyroidism and ophthalmopathy. Template material for amplifying TCR beta CDR3 regions consisted of RNA transcripts. HTBI primers were the set used in a first-round RT-PCR of the TCR CDR3. From the multiplex PCR reads, TCRdb called clonotypes with MiXCR, one entry per CDR3 protein. The table has around 500,000 distinct CDR3 sequences, roughly 15% seen once. Each diagnosis drew on symptoms, thyroxine, TRAb, thyroid ultrasound and orbital computed tomography findings. Regarding the study as a whole: Ophthalmopathy was predicted by the model a median of roughly 6.6 months ahead of onset.

This CDR3 has 13 residues. V lost 5 bases, J lost 7 bases, and 8 bases stayed unmatched. Germline V gene lookup returns CDR1 SEHNR and CDR2 FQNEAQ (reference sequence). This clonotype was found many times. The antigen is undetermined. Sequenced material: blood. The gene calls are TRBV7-9 and TRBJ2-7; 7 bases are a match to TRBD2. The sequence came from a woman aged 25 to 39 with Graves' ophthalmopathy. The CDR3 region is CASSVSWGGEQYF. Here the CDR3 DNA reads TGTGCCAGCAGCGTTAGCTGGGGGGGGGAGCAGTACTTC.